This T cell receptor beta chain was captured by sequencing in a study of blood T cell repertoires in COVID-19. The protocol was immunoSEQ multiplex PCR, while the TCRdb copy is restricted to in-frame clones and leaves out a portion. The data hold fewer than 350,000 clones, with approximately 80% observed a single time. The specimen sequenced was peripheral blood. The clonotype originates from a woman between 55 and 75 years old with active or convalescent COVID-19.

The chain's CDR3 is CASSQEDPGITNEKLFF. CDR3 bases: TGTGCCAGCTCCCAGGAGGACCCGGGGATCACTAATGAAAAACTGTTTTTT. This chain links TRBV18 with TRBJ1-4; D is ambiguous. The CDR3 loop spans 17 amino acids. CDR1 and CDR2 (germline): KGHSH, LQKENI. Trimming took 6 bases from V and 2 from J, leaving 19 bases between them.